There are many counts of the clone carrying this T cell receptor beta chain. The ends lost 2 bases at V and 5 bases at J; junction bases unmatched: 12. Germline assignment: CDR1 MDHEN and CDR2 SYDVKM. The CDR3 is made up of 17 amino acids. This sample was included in a study of T cells of healthy individuals. MiXCR was run by TCRdb on the 5' RACE reads, yielding one entry per CDR3 protein. The sample includes around 100,000 distinct CDR3 sequences, around 17% seen only once; the top ten take about 6.2%. The chain carries TRBV28 and TRBJ2-7, with 10 positions matching TRBD1. The receptor's source is a human donor in good health. The CDR3, as DNA: TGTGCCAGCAGTTTAGCCCCACGGACAGGGGGGAAGAACGAGCAGTACTTC. As protein: CASSLAPRTGGKNEQYF. Looking up the rest from reference TRBV28 and TRBJ2-7 gives the full variable domain: DVKVTQSSRYLVKRTGEKVFLECVQDMDHENMFWYRQDPGLGLRLIYFSYDVKMKEKGDIPEGYSVSREKKERFSLILESASTNQTSMYLCASSLAPRTGGKNEQYFGPGTRLTVT.